The present entry profiles one T cell receptor (beta chain) with its context. Its antigen is as yet unknown. The trim removed 6 bases at V and 5 bases at J, leaving 4 bases unmatched. Per germline, CDR1 MNHEY and CDR2 SVGAGI. There are 13 residues in the CDR3. These data are taken from a study of PD-1 blockade in classical Hodgkin lymphoma. Looking at the study overall: Intravenous infusions of nivolumab 3 mg/kg reached patients every 2 weeks. General observations from the study: Relapsed/refractory patients reportedly had the lowest baseline TCR diversity, below newly diagnosed patients, who were below healthy donors. Patients newly diagnosed and complete responders had comparable baseline diversity.

Each patient's relapse followed autologous stem cell transplantation, and brentuximab vedotin exposure varied. The assay was immunoSEQ multiplex PCR, and TCRdb's table has in-frame clones only and misses some. The sample yields around 46,000 clones, around 80% seen once. The TCR originated in a human donor with classical Hodgkin lymphoma. The chain joins TRBV6-5 to TRBJ1-2; 9 bases agree with TRBD1. The sample consisted of peripheral blood mononuclear cells (PBMCs), taken before the second cycle of nivolumab. The CDR3 DNA is TGTGCCAGCAGGCCCGGGACAGGGTATGGCTACACCTTC. This codes for CASRPGTGYGYTF.